This entry lists 22 T cell receptor beta chains sequenced from one sample in a study of early T cells in non-severe SARS-CoV-2 infection. MiXCR, applied by TCRdb to the 5' RACE reads, yields one record per CDR3 protein. The sample consists of 53,000 or so distinct CDR3 sequences, approximately 7.5% of them appearing once. The specimen was whole blood. The receptor set was obtained from an adult who was a healthcare worker with PCR-confirmed SARS-CoV-2 infection or an uninfected control (not recorded which).

In this sample, this clonotype turned up many times. This chain links TRBV7-8 with TRBJ1-4, with a weak D call TRBD1 (6 bases). The CDR3 covers 15 residues. CDR1 is SGHVS and CDR2 is FQNEAQ in the germline V gene. Trimming cost V 3 bases and J 5 bases, with 13 bases left between them. The CDR3 sequence: CASSFAQGWNEKLFF. The DNA of the CDR3 is TGTGCCAGCAGCTTCGCACAGGGATGGAATGAAAAACTGTTTTTT.

This clonotype showed up just a few times. The J gene is TRBJ1-4, the V gene TRBV27, with TRBD1 identical over 7 bases. The germline V gene encodes CDR1 MNHEY and CDR2 SMNVEV (reference sequence). The length of the CDR3 is 14 residues. Germline trimming cut 4 bases from V and 4 bases from J; bases unmatched to any gene: 3. This CDR3 reads CASSSGQYNEKLFF. The CDR3 DNA sequence: TGTGCCAGCAGTTCGGGACAGTATAATGAAAAACTGTTTTTT.

The chain recombines TRBV3-1 with TRBJ2-7, with 9 bases identical to TRBD1. Germline-derived CDR1 and CDR2 are LGHDT and YNNKEL (reference sequence). The CDR3 has 15 residues. V lost 1 base, J lost 4 bases, and 5 bases stayed unmatched. CDR3 sequence (DNA): TGTGCCAGCAGCCAAGCGGGGACAGGGTTTTACGAGCAGTACTTC. Translating it yields CASSQAGTGFYEQYF.

This clonotype came up a few times. DNA of the CDR3: TGCAGTGCTAGCGGTTTGGGGGCCGGCTACAATGAGCAGTTCTTC. Translation: CSASGLGAGYNEQFF. The V gene is TRBV20-1, the J gene TRBJ2-1, with D possibly being TRBD1 (6 bases). Trimming pared 3 bases from V and 3 bases from J, leaving 15 bases between. Per germline, CDR1 DFQATT and CDR2 SNEGSKA (reference sequence). The CDR3 has 15 amino acids.

This clonotype came up a few times. This CDR3 is CASRRGDRAPTGELFF. DNA of the CDR3: TGTGCCAGCAGGAGGGGGGACAGGGCCCCCACCGGGGAGCTGTTTTTT. The V and J genes are TRBV6-1 and TRBJ2-2, with 9 bases aligning to TRBD1. Germline V gives CDR1 MNHNS, CDR2 SASEGT. The CDR3 has 16 amino acids. J lost 4 bases, V lost 6 bases, and 9 bases had no gene match.

This clonotype was observed a few times. The genes are TRBV3-1 and TRBJ1-2; maybe TRBD1 (5 bases). CDR3 length: 14 residues. V lost 4 bases and J lost 5, with 14 bases in between. Germline V CDR1 and CDR2: LGHDT, YNNKEL (reference sequence). CDR3 amino acids: CASSLGEALYGYTF. The CDR3 DNA reads TGTGCCAGCAGCCTGGGGGAGGCACTTTATGGCTACACCTTC. The variable domain in full, with the rest retrieved from reference TRBV3-1 and TRBJ1-2, is DTAVSQTPKYLVTQMGNDKSIKCEQNLGHDTMYWYKQDSKKFLKIMFSYNNKELIINETVPNRFSPKSPDKAHLNLHINSLELGDSAVYFCASSLGEALYGYTFGSGTRLTVV.

The V call is TRBV28, the J call TRBJ2-7; TRBD1 is a possible D gene (6 bases). Trimming pared 10 bases from V and 5 bases from J, leaving 18 bases between. There are 13 residues in the CDR3. The V gene's germline CDR1 is MDHEN and CDR2 SYDVKM. The CDR3 sequence is CATTAGVLDEQYF. The CDR3 coding sequence is TGTGCCACCACTGCAGGGGTTCTGGACGAGCAGTACTTC. Supplemented by reference TRBV28 and TRBJ2-7, the full variable domain reads DVKVTQSSRYLVKRTGEKVFLECVQDMDHENMFWYRQDPGLGLRLIYFSYDVKMKEKGDIPEGYSVSREKKERFSLILESASTNQTSMYLCATTAGVLDEQYFGPGTRLTVT.

This chain links TRBV7-9 with TRBJ2-5; D might be TRBD1 (6 bases). CDR3 size: 14 residues. Germline V CDR1 and CDR2: SEHNR, FQNEAQ (reference sequence). Trimming shortened V by 5 bases and J by 5 bases, and 15 bases separated the two germline ends. CDR3 sequence (DNA): TGTGCCAGCAGCCCTCGGGGCCAGGGGGAGACCCAGTACTTC. Protein product: CASSPRGQGETQYF.

Here the CDR3 DNA reads TGTGCCTTCTCGGGGGGCTCCTATGGCTACACCTTC. Translation gives CAFSGGSYGYTF. The V call is TRBV30, the J call TRBJ1-2; D might be TRBD1 (6 bases). V was clipped by 7 bases and J by 4 bases, with 13 bases between them. The germline CDR1 and CDR2 sequences are GTSNPN and SVGIG (reference sequence). The CDR3 has 12 residues.

The chain uses TRBV4-1 and TRBJ2-1; 8 bases are shared with TRBD1. The germline gives CDR1 MGHRA, CDR2 YSYEKL. The CDR3 consists of 14 residues. Trimming at V came to 1 base and at J to 8 bases, leaving 4 bases not matched to a gene. CDR3 coding DNA: TGCGCCAGCAGCCAAGGCAGGGGGCGAGATGAGCAGTTCTTC. The encoded protein is CASSQGRGRDEQFF.

The chain recombines TRBV5-5 with TRBJ2-7; D possibly corresponds to TRBD1 (5 bases). V lost 0 bases and J lost 2, with 9 bases in between. Germline values: CDR1 SGHKS, CDR2 YYEKEE (reference sequence). This CDR3 is 14 amino acids long. CDR3 sequence reads: CASSLATGTYEQYF. The CDR3 DNA follows: TGTGCCAGCAGCTTGGCCACAGGTACCTACGAGCAGTACTTC.

This clonotype appeared a few times. The chain uses TRBV12-3 or TRBV12-4 and TRBJ2-7; TRBD2 matches at 11 bases. The CDR3 loop spans 15 amino acids. After removal of 5 bases from V and 3 bases from J, the junction contained 6 bases not matched to a gene. This CDR3 is CASSETSGGFYEQYF. CDR3 nucleotide sequence: TGTGCCAGCAGTGAAACTAGCGGGGGATTCTACGAGCAGTACTTC.

The table lists this clonotype with a few counts. J is TRBJ1-6 and V is TRBV7-9, with 7 bases lining up with TRBD1. The CDR3 is made up of 14 amino acids. CDR1 SEHNR and CDR2 FQNEAQ come from the germline V gene (reference sequence). V trimming: 5 bases; J trimming: 8 bases; junction bases outside the gene matches: 6. The CDR3 nucleotides read TGTGCCAGCAGCCCCGGACAGGCTTATTCACCCCTCCACTTT. Translation gives CASSPGQAYSPLHF.

Only a few counts were recorded for this clonotype. The rearrangement links TRBV28 to TRBJ2-2, with D uncertain. V dropped 6 bases and J dropped 1 base, with 9 bases sitting between them. The CDR3 sequence is 14 residues long. The germline gives CDR1 MDHEN, CDR2 SYDVKM. The CDR3 reads CASSFGMNTGELFF. CDR3 bases: TGTGCCAGCAGCTTTGGGATGAACACCGGGGAGCTGTTTTTT.

This clonotype was detected ten times or more. The rearrangement joins TRBV4-2 to TRBJ1-5, with D possibly TRBD1 on 5 matching bases. Germline V gene sequence: CDR1 LGHNA, CDR2 YNFKEQ. The CDR3 has 18 residues. The V and J ends lost 0 bases and 0 bases respectively, with 15 bases between them. The CDR3 protein is CASSQDARAGYSNQPQHF. CDR3 DNA sequence: TGTGCCAGCAGCCAAGATGCCAGGGCGGGATATAGCAATCAGCCCCAGCATTTT.

This clonotype has only a few counts. The chain has TRBV2 and TRBJ2-7; D uncertain. Trimming removed 6 bases from V and 4 bases from J, with 10 bases in between. The length of the CDR3 is 12 residues. CDR1 is SNHLY and CDR2 is FYNNEI in the germline V gene. The CDR3 loop reads CASSRYEYEQYF. CDR3 DNA: TGTGCCAGCAGCCGATATGAGTACGAGCAGTACTTC.

The chain combines TRBV5-4 with TRBJ2-7; D is unresolved. The germline CDR1 and CDR2 sequences are SGHNT and YYREEE (reference sequence). Trimming shortened V by 0 bases and J by 2 bases, and 9 bases separated the two germline ends. There are 14 residues in the CDR3. CDR3 region: CASSLDQRTYEQYF. The DNA of the CDR3 is TGTGCCAGCAGCTTGGATCAACGAACCTACGAGCAGTACTTC.

Remarks on this clonotype: A read error is possible here, since a much larger clone lies one base away. The rearrangement links TRBV1 to TRBJ1-1; the D call of TRBD1 is as the table states it, not checked on the DNA. TRBV1 is a pseudogene locus. The CDR3 is 17 residues long. Here the CDR3 DNA reads TGCACCTGCAGCCAAGACCGGGGACGGAATATGAACACTGAAGCTTTCTTT. As protein: CTCSQDRGRNMNTEAFF.

The chain joins TRBV18 to TRBJ2-7; no clear D. CDR1 is KGHSH, CDR2 LQKENI, per germline. The CDR3 covers 16 residues. Trimming pared 2 bases from V and 3 bases from J, leaving 17 bases between. Here the CDR3 reads CASSPRKAPRYYEQYF. CDR3 DNA: TGTGCCAGCTCACCAAGAAAGGCACCCCGGTACTACGAGCAGTACTTC.

This clonotype was counted at least ten times. The chain joins TRBV2 to TRBJ2-3, with D maybe TRBD1 (6 bases). The CDR3 covers 14 residues. Per germline, CDR1 SNHLY and CDR2 FYNNEI. V dropped 6 bases and J dropped 4 bases, with 14 bases sitting between them. The DNA of the CDR3 is TGTGCCAGCAGGGGGGCACAATCCCCAGATACGCAGTATTTT. Protein sequence: CASRGAQSPDTQYF.

This clonotype was detected ten times or more. The gene calls are TRBV28 and TRBJ2-1; TRBD2 matches at 11 bases. Germline CDR1 is MDHEN and CDR2 is SYDVKM. Trimming at V came to 5 bases and at J to 2 bases, leaving 2 bases not matched to a gene. The CDR3 is made up of 15 amino acids. The DNA for the CDR3 is TGTGCCAGCAGTCTAGCGGGGGGAACCTACAATGAGCAGTTCTTC. Amino acid sequence: CASSLAGGTYNEQFF.

This clonotype was seen at least ten times. This chain uses TRBV6-6 with TRBJ1-5, with D perhaps matching TRBD1 (5 bases). This CDR3 has 11 amino acids. CDR1 is MNHNY, CDR2 SVGAGI, per germline (reference sequence). V lost 4 bases to trimming and J lost 13 bases, with 11 bases between them. The CDR3 reads CASSFRGDQHF. The CDR3 region has the DNA TGTGCCAGCAGTTTCCGGGGGGATCAGCATTTT.